The source of this TCR beta chain is a study of T cell repertoires in cytomegalovirus infection. Looking at the study overall: It was the public TCR beta signatures that indicated both CMV infection and matching HLA type.

CDR1 is SGHTA and CDR2 is FQGTGA in the germline V gene. The CDR3 runs 12 residues. V was trimmed by 3 bases and J by 4 bases, leaving 3 bases between them. Each CDR3 protein gets one entry after TCRdb re-called the reads with MiXCR. The table includes 830,000 or so distinct CDR3 sequences, less than 35% detected once. A few counts support this clonotype. Antigen specificity is unknown. V is TRBV7-3 and J is TRBJ1-4; D is unclear. The sample consisted of cultured CD8+ T cells from PBMCs, taken from culture after CMV antigen stimulation. This TCR came from a human donor in good health (CMV status not recorded). Some clones in this sample may be carry-over from other donors' samples. CDR3 sequence: CASSFINEKLFF. The CDR3 DNA reads as TGTGCCAGCAGCTTTATTAATGAAAAACTGTTTTTT.